Listed here are 8 T cell receptor beta chains from one sample, sequenced in a study of blood T cell repertoires in COVID-19. The protocol was immunoSEQ multiplex PCR, while the TCRdb copy is restricted to in-frame clones and leaves out a portion. The repertoire includes about 160,000 clones, more than 75% of them detected once, and more than 6.5% sits in the top ten. Sequenced input: PBMCs or T cells enriched from blood (not recorded which). All receptors come from a woman in her forties or fifties who had recovered from COVID-19.

The chain employs TRBV15 and TRBJ1-2; D gene ambiguous. This CDR3 is built from 13 residues. V was trimmed by 3 bases and J by 6 bases, leaving 11 bases between them. Germline CDR1 LNHNV, CDR2 YYDKDF (reference sequence). The CDR3 region has the DNA TGTGCCACCAGCAGGTGGAGGGAGGATGGCTACACCTTC. Its translation is CATSRWREDGYTF.

This chain connects TRBV7-2 to TRBJ2-3; D is perhaps TRBD2 (5 bases). There are 14 residues in the CDR3. Trimming took off 5 bases at V and 6 bases at J, with 15 bases between the two ends. Germline V gene lookup returns CDR1 SGHTA and CDR2 FQGNSA. CDR3 in amino acids: CASSQRTALDTQYF. The CDR3 region has the DNA TGTGCCAGCAGCCAGCGGACGGCGCTGGATACGCAGTATTTT.

This chain uses TRBV19 with TRBJ1-3; perhaps TRBD1 as D (5 bases). Germline V gives CDR1 LNHDA, CDR2 SQIVND (reference sequence). The V and J ends lost 4 bases and 4 bases respectively, with 17 bases between them. This CDR3 contains 16 residues. CDR3 DNA: TGTGCCAGTAGTACATTAGGGAGGGGTAAGGGAAACACCATATATTTT. This sequence encodes CASSTLGRGKGNTIYF.

The rearrangement links TRBV4-3 to TRBJ1-3, with D unresolved. Germline V gene lookup returns CDR1 LGHNA and CDR2 YSLEER. V was trimmed by 0 bases and J by 4 bases, leaving 7 bases between them. There are 14 residues in the CDR3. Here the CDR3 DNA reads TGCGCCAGCAGCCAAGATCATTTGGGAAACACCATATATTTT. It codes for CASSQDHLGNTIYF.

V is TRBV5-6 and J is TRBJ2-7, with D possibly TRBD2 on 5 matching bases. Trimming left V 5 bases short and J 2 bases short, with 8 bases between. Germline V gives CDR1 SGHDT, CDR2 YYEEEE. This CDR3 is 12 amino acids long. The CDR3 loop reads CASSTGTYEQYF. CDR3 nucleotides: TGTGCCAGCAGTACGGGGACCTACGAGCAGTACTTC.

The genes are TRBV4-1 and TRBJ2-5; D is unclear. The V gene lost 4 bases and the J gene lost 0 bases, with 12 bases spanning the gap. The germline gives CDR1 MGHRA, CDR2 YSYEKL. The CDR3 runs 15 residues. The CDR3 bases are TGCGCCAGCAGCCGGTCGGAGCTTGACCAAGAGACCCAGTACTTC. Translation gives CASSRSELDQETQYF.

This clone was observed a single time. The J gene is TRBJ2-1, the V gene TRBV4-3; 7 nucleotides line up with TRBD1. The V gene's germline CDR1 is LGHNA and CDR2 YSLEER. Trimming took 1 base from V and 3 from J; bases not matched to a gene: 6. This CDR3 has 16 amino acids. CDR3 sequence reads: CASSQGTGILYNEQFF. The DNA for the CDR3 is TGCGCCAGCAGCCAAGGGACAGGAATCCTCTACAATGAGCAGTTCTTC.

This clone was seen only once. The chain combines TRBV6-2 or TRBV6-3 with TRBJ1-6, with D perhaps TRBD1 (5 bases). There are 14 residues in the CDR3. Trimming left V 0 bases short and J 9 bases short, with 9 bases between. CDR1 is MNHEY and CDR2 is SVGEGT in the germline V gene. Here the CDR3 DNA reads TGTGCCAGCAGTTACTCGACAGAATTTTCACCCCTCCACTTT. Protein: CASSYSTEFSPLHF.